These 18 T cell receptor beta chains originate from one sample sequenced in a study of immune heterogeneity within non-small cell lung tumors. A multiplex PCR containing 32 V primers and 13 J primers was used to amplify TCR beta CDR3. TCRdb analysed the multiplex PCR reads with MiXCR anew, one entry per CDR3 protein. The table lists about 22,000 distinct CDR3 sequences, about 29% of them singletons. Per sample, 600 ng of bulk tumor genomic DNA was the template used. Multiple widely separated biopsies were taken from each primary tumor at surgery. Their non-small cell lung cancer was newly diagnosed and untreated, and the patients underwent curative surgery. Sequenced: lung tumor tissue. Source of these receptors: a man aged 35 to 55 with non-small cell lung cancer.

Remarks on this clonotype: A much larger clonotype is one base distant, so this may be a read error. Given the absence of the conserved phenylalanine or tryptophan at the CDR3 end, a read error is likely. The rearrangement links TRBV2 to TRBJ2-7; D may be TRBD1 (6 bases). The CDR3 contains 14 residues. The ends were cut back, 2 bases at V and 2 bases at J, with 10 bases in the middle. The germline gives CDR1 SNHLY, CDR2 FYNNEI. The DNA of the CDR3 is TGTGCCAGCAGTGAATGGGACACTGCCTACGAGCAGTACTCC. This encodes CASSEWDTAYEQYS.

CDR3 nucleotides: TGTGCCAGCAGCCAAATAACAGGGTTGGAGACCCAGTACTTC. It translates to CASSQITGLETQYF. The V gene is TRBV14, the J gene TRBJ2-5, with D perhaps TRBD1 (6 bases). The CDR3 loop spans 14 amino acids. CDR1 is SGHDN and CDR2 is FVKESK in the germline V gene. V was cut by 2 bases and J by 5 bases, with 12 bases left in between.

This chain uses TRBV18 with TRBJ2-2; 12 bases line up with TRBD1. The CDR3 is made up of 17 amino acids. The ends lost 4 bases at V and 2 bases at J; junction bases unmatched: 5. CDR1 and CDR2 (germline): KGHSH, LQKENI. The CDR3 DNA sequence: TGTGCCAGCTCACTAACGGGACAGGGGGCTAACACCGGGGAGCTGTTTTTT. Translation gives CASSLTGQGANTGELFF.

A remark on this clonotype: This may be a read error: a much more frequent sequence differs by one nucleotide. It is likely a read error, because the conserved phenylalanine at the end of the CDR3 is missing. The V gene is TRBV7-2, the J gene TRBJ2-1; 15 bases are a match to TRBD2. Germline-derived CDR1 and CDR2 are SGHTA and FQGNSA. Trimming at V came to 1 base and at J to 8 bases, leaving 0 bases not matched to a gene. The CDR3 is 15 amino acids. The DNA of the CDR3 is TGTGCCAGCAGCTTAGGGACTAGCGGGAGGGATGAGCAGTTCATC. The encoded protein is CASSLGTSGRDEQFI.

The chain's CDR3 is CASSPAQYNEQFF. In DNA form, the CDR3 reads TGTGCCAGCAGCCCCGCCCAGTACAATGAGCAGTTCTTC. The gene calls are TRBV5-6 and TRBJ2-1; D ambiguous. The CDR3 totals 13 residues. The germline V gene encodes CDR1 SGHDT and CDR2 YYEEEE. V gave up 4 bases and J gave up 4 bases, with 9 bases separating them.

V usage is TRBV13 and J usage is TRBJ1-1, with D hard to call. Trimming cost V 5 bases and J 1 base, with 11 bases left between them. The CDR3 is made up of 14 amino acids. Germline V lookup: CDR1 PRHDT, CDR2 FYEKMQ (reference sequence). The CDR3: CASSPGSSNTEAFF. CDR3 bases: TGTGCCAGCAGCCCGGGAAGTTCGAACACTGAAGCTTTCTTT.

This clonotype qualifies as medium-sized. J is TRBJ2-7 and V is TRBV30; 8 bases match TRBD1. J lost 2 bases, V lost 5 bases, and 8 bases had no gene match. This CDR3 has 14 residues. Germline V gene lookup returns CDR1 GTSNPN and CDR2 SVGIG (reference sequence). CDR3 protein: CAWGLGQGPYEQYF. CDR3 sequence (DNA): TGTGCCTGGGGGCTCGGACAGGGACCCTACGAGCAGTACTTC.

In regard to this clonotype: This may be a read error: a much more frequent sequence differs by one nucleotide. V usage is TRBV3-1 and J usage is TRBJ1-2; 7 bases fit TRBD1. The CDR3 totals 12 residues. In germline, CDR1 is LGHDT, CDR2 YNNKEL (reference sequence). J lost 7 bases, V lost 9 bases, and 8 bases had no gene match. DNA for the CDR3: TGTGCCAGGAGGGGGCTTGATCGTGGCTACACCTTC. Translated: CARRGLDRGYTF.

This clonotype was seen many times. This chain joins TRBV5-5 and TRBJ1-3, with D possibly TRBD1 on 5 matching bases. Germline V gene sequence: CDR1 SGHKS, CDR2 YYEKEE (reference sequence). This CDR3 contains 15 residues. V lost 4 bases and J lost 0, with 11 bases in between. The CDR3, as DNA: TGTGCCAGCAGCAGGGGAGATAGCTCTGGAAACACCATATATTTT. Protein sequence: CASSRGDSSGNTIYF.

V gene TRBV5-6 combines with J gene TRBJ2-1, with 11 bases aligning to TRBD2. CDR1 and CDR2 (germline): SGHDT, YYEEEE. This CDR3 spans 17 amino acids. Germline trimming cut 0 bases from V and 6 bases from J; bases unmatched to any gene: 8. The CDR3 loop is CASSLVIGSGRGNEQFF. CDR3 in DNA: TGTGCCAGCAGCTTGGTCATAGGTAGCGGGAGGGGCAATGAGCAGTTCTTC.

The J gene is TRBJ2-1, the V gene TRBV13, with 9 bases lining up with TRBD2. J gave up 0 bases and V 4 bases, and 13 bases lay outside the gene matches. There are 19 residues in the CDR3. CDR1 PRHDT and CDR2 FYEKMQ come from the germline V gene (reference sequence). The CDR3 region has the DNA TGTGCCAGCAGCTCCCCGATTGATGGCGGGAGGGCCTCCTACAATGAGCAGTTCTTC. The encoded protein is CASSSPIDGGRASYNEQFF.

CDR3 bases: TGTGCCAGCAGTAGCAGCGGGACCCCAGGAGAGACCCAGTACTTC. Translating it yields CASSSSGTPGETQYF. The chain is built from TRBV2 and TRBJ2-5; TRBD2 aligns across 7 bases. Trimming at V came to 5 bases and at J to 4 bases, leaving 10 bases not matched to a gene. Germline CDR1 reads SNHLY; CDR2 reads FYNNEI. This CDR3 contains 15 residues.

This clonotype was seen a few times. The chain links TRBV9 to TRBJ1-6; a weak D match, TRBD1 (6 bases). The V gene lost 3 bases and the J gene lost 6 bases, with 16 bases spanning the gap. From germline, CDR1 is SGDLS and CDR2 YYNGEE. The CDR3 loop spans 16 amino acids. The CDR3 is CASSGRKGGGNSPLHF. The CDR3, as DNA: TGTGCCAGCAGCGGGCGAAAGGGGGGGGGTAATTCACCCCTCCACTTT. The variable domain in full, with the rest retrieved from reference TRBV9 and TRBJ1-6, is DSGVTQTPKHLITATGQRVTLRCSPRSGDLSVYWYQQSLDQGLQFLIQYYNGEERAKGNILERFSAQQFPDLHSELNLSSLELGDSALYFCASSGRKGGGNSPLHFGNGTRLTVT.

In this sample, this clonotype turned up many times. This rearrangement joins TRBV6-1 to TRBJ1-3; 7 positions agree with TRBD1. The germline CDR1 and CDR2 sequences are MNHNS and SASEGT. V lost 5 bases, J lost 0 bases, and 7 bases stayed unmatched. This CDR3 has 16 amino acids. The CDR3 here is CASSSPDRASGNTIYF. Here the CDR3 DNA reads TGTGCCAGCAGTTCCCCAGACAGGGCCTCTGGAAACACCATATATTTT.

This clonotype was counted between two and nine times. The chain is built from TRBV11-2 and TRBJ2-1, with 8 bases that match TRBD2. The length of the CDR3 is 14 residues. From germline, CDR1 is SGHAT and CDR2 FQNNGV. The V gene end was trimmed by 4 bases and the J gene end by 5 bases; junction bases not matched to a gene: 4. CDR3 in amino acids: CASSSRLANNEQFF. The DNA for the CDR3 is TGTGCCAGCAGCTCCAGACTAGCGAACAATGAGCAGTTCTTC.

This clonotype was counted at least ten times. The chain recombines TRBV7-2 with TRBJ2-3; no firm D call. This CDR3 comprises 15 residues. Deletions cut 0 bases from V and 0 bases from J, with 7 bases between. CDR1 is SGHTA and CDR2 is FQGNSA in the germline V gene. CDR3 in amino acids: CASSLAATSTDTQYF. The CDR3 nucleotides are TGTGCCAGCAGCTTAGCGGCCACTAGCACAGATACGCAGTATTTT.

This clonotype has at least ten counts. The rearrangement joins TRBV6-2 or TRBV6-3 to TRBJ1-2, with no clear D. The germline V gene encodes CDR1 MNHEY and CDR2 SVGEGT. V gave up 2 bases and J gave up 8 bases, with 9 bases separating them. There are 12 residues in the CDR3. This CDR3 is CASSYGPWGYTF. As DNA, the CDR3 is TGTGCCAGCAGTTACGGCCCGTGGGGCTACACCTTC.

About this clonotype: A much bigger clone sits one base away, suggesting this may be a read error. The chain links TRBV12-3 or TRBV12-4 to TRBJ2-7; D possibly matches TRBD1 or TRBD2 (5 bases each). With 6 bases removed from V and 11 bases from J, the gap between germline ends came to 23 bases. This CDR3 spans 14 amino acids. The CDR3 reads CASSLRDGRLGEYF. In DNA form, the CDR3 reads TGTGCCAGCAGCCTCCGGGACGGAAGACTTGGGGAGTACTTC.